This is a list of T cell receptor beta chains from one sample in a study of shared clonotypes between healthy human individuals. TCRdb's copy holds only in-frame clones and misses some; the assay was immunoSEQ multiplex PCR. The sample yields about 510,000 clones, around 74% seen once. Material: PBMCs. The receptors come from a middle-aged woman in good health. Some clones in this sample may be carry-over from other donors' samples. The CDR3 runs from the conserved cysteine through the conserved F or W. D genes are given only for firm matches. Some rows mark clone size as missing; the rest say once, few, many or name a class of expanded clone.

J gene,V gene,D gene,clone size,CDR3 DNA,CDR3 protein
TRBJ2-2,TRBV7-3,NA,few,TGTGCCAGCAGCCCCAGGGTGGGCGGCGCCGGGGAGCTGTTTTTT,CASSPRVGGAGELFF
TRBJ1-1,TRBV6-5,NA,NA,TGTGCCAGCAGTTACTCGGGAGGGGAAACTGAAGCTTTCTTT,CASSYSGGETEAFF
TRBJ2-7,TRBV30,TRBD2,few,TGTGCCTGGAGTGGTAGCGGGGACACCGCCGAGCAGTACTTC,CAWSGSGDTAEQYF
TRBJ2-3,TRBV7-3,TRBD2,NA,TGTGCCAGCAGCTTGACTAGCGGGAGCGCAGATACGCAGTATTTT,CASSLTSGSADTQYF
TRBJ2-3,TRBV5-1,TRBD2,few,TGCGCCAGCAGCCGGACCGGGGGGATAGACGCAGATACGCAGTATTTT,CASSRTGGIDADTQYF
TRBJ2-4,TRBV5-4,NA,NA,TGTGCCAGCAGTTCGACCGACAGGGAGGTAAACATTCAGTACTTC,CASSSTDREVNIQYF
TRBJ2-3,TRBV7-6,NA,NA,TGTGCCAGCAGTCGTGACGCGACAGATACGCAGTATTTT,CASSRDATDTQYF
TRBJ2-5,TRBV7-9,TRBD1,NA,TGTGCCAGCAGCCCAAGGGGTCCAGGGGGTGTCCAAGAGACCCAGTACTTC,CASSPRGPGGVQETQYF
TRBJ1-4,TRBV19,NA,NA,TGTGCCAGTCGAGGCAGGGGTTCGACTAATGAAAAACTGTTTTTT,CASRGRGSTNEKLFF
TRBJ2-2,TRBV27,TRBD1,NA,TGTGCCAGCAGTTTCACCGGGACAGCAAATAGCGGGGAGCTGTTTTTT,CASSFTGTANSGELFF
TRBJ2-1,TRBV11-2,NA,few,TGTGCCAGCAGCGATGAAACAGCAGCGGGCAATGAGCAGTTCTTC,CASSDETAAGNEQFF